Listed below are T cell receptor beta chains from one sample, sequenced in a study of cytomegalovirus exposure and HLA in healthy donors. Assay used: immunoSEQ multiplex PCR; TCRdb lists only in-frame clones, some missing. In the table there are 150,000 to 200,000 clones, around 83% of which are singletons. Source material: PBMCs. These receptors were obtained from a woman in her late teens or twenties in good health and CMV-seronegative. Both conserved end residues are part of each CDR3. D genes are given only for firm matches. Clone size is shown for a subset of rows, as once, few, many or a class of expanded clone.

cdr3_nt,cdr3_aa,clone_size,d_call,j_call,v_call
TGTGCCAGCAGTTACGGTAGCCCTGAGCGGTTCTTC,CASSYGSPERFF,NA,NA,TRBJ2-1,TRBV6-6
TGTGCCAGCAGTTTGAGGGTTCTAGGCTACACCTTC,CASSLRVLGYTF,NA,NA,TRBJ1-2,TRBV28
TGTGCCAGCAGCCGAGGACCCGCCGGGACAGGAGCCGCCAATGAGCAGTTCTTC,CASSRGPAGTGAANEQFF,NA,TRBD1,TRBJ2-1,TRBV4-2
TGCGCCAGCAGCCAAGTGAAGGGGTTGTTGGATGGCTACACCTTC,CASSQVKGLLDGYTF,NA,NA,TRBJ1-2,TRBV4-3
TGTGCCAGCAGTGAGGCAGGTTCCCCCTCTGGAAACACCATATATTTT,CASSEAGSPSGNTIYF,NA,NA,TRBJ1-3,TRBV6-1
TGTGCCAGCAGCTTGAGCTCGAACAATGAGCAGTTCTTC,CASSLSSNNEQFF,NA,NA,TRBJ2-1,TRBV5-6
TGTGCCAGCAGCTTAGATCATCCGGGGAACCACGAGCAGTACTTC,CASSLDHPGNHEQYF,few,NA,TRBJ2-7,TRBV5-4
TGTGCCAGTAGTACCCCAGGGGGGTTAGTGAACACTGAAGCTTTCTTT,CASSTPGGLVNTEAFF,once,TRBD1,TRBJ1-1,TRBV19
TGTGCCAGCTCCCGGGACTCGGATTGGAATGAGCAGTTCTTC,CASSRDSDWNEQFF,NA,NA,TRBJ2-1,TRBV28
TGCGCCAGCAGCCAAGATTTGAGAGCGGGAGTGACTCTAGCCAAAAACATTCAGTACTTC,CASSQDLRAGVTLAKNIQYF,NA,TRBD2,TRBJ2-4,TRBV4-1
TGTGCCAGCAGCTTGAAATTTGGGACATTCATAGTGGGCTACACCTTC,CASSLKFGTFIVGYTF,NA,NA,TRBJ1-2,TRBV5-6
TGCAGCGTTGAAACCCGACCGGGACAGAGCTCCTACGAGCAGTACTTC,CSVETRPGQSSYEQYF,NA,TRBD1,TRBJ2-7,TRBV29-1
TGCGCCAGCAGCCAAGATCCGACAGGGGGCGCCTATGGCTACACCTTC,CASSQDPTGGAYGYTF,NA,TRBD1,TRBJ1-2,TRBV4-3
TGCGCCAGCAACCCCGGACAGGTACTGAACACCGGGGAGCTGTTTTTT,CASNPGQVLNTGELFF,NA,TRBD1,TRBJ2-2,TRBV10-2
TGTGCCAGCAGGGGGTGGGGGGAATGGGAAGCTTTCTTT,CASRGWGEWEAFF,few,NA,TRBJ1-1,TRBV7-8
TGTGCCAGCGAAGACAGGGCGAACACTGAAGCTTTCTTT,CASEDRANTEAFF,few,TRBD1,TRBJ1-1,TRBV6-1
TGCGCCAGCAGTTTGGAGGTATCCACTGAAGCTTTCTTT,CASSLEVSTEAFF,few,NA,TRBJ1-1,TRBV10-2
TGCGCCAGCAGCCACGGACTAGCGGGCACCGGGGAGCTGTTTTTT,CASSHGLAGTGELFF,NA,TRBD2,TRBJ2-2,TRBV4-1
TGCGCCAGCAGCTGGGGACACAAGCCCGGGGAGCTGTTTTTT,CASSWGHKPGELFF,NA,NA,TRBJ2-2,TRBV5-1
TGTGCCTGGAGTCGACACCTTGGCTACACCTTC,CAWSRHLGYTF,NA,NA,TRBJ1-2,TRBV30
TGTGCCAGTAGCGGGACTAGCACCTCTAGCACAGATACGCAGTATTTT,CASSGTSTSSTDTQYF,once,TRBD2,TRBJ2-3,TRBV19
TGTGCCAGCAGTCGTAAGGGGGTCGCCAAAAACATTCAGTACTTC,CASSRKGVAKNIQYF,NA,NA,TRBJ2-4,TRBV11-3
TGTGCCAGCAGCTTAAGCCCCGCTGACAGGGACGCCTATGGCTACACCTTC,CASSLSPADRDAYGYTF,NA,TRBD1,TRBJ1-2,TRBV7-9
TGTGCCTGGAGTGTACAAGCGGGGGTCCAGTACTTC,CAWSVQAGVQYF,NA,TRBD2,TRBJ2-7,TRBV30
TGTGCCAGCAGTTCCAGTAGACTATACAACAATGAGCAGTTCTTC,CASSSSRLYNNEQFF,few,NA,TRBJ2-1,TRBV6-5
TGTGCCAGTAGTTTTGGACTAGCGGGAGTGAGGAATGAGCAGTTCTTC,CASSFGLAGVRNEQFF,NA,TRBD2,TRBJ2-1,TRBV19
TGTGCCAGCAGCGGAACACTAGCGGACGGCACAGATACGCAGTATTTT,CASSGTLADGTDTQYF,NA,NA,TRBJ2-3,TRBV21-1
TGTGCCAGCAGCAGAACAGGGGGCGACTATGGCTACACCTTC,CASSRTGGDYGYTF,NA,TRBD1,TRBJ1-2,TRBV6-6
TGCAGCGTCACCGGGACACCATATGGCTACACCTTC,CSVTGTPYGYTF,NA,NA,TRBJ1-2,TRBV29-1
TGTGCCAGCAGCTTAGAACGGGAGCATTTCCGCAATGAGCAGTTCTTC,CASSLEREHFRNEQFF,NA,NA,TRBJ2-1,TRBV7-6
TGTGCCAGCAGTTTCGACAGGGGACGAATTTATGAGCAGTTCTTC,CASSFDRGRIYEQFF,NA,TRBD1,TRBJ2-1,TRBV27
TGTGCCAGCACCCCACTGGGTGGGCGCCAAGAGACCCAGTACTTC,CASTPLGGRQETQYF,NA,NA,TRBJ2-5,TRBV28
TGTGCCAGCAGCTCCAGGGAAGGAACCAAAAACATTCAGTACTTC,CASSSREGTKNIQYF,once,NA,TRBJ2-4,TRBV11-2
TGCAGCGTTGAACGTCCGGGGATGGACATTCAGTACTTC,CSVERPGMDIQYF,once,NA,TRBJ2-4,TRBV29-1
TGTGCCAGCAGTTACACAACAGGGGAGGACACTGAAGCTTTCTTT,CASSYTTGEDTEAFF,few,TRBD1,TRBJ1-1,TRBV6-5
TGTGCCAGCTCACCACCGTCCCACACAAACTACGAGCAGTACTTC,CASSPPSHTNYEQYF,few,NA,TRBJ2-7,TRBV18
TGTGCCAGCAGCGTAGCTGAGTATAATTCACCCCTCCACTTT,CASSVAEYNSPLHF,few,NA,TRBJ1-6,TRBV9
TGTGCCAGCAGCCCCGGGACAGGGTTGGTTGGGACCCTCCACTTT,CASSPGTGLVGTLHF,NA,TRBD1,TRBJ1-6,TRBV7-8
TGTGCCAGCAGTTACTCGAGTTCCACGAGCACAGATACGCAGTATTTT,CASSYSSSTSTDTQYF,once,NA,TRBJ2-3,TRBV6-6
TGTGCCAGCAGCTTGGGGACTCCGGGGACAGATACGCAGTATTTT,CASSLGTPGTDTQYF,NA,NA,TRBJ2-3,TRBV7-6
TGTGCCAGCAGCTTAGTAGGGAGGGATACTGGCTACACCTTC,CASSLVGRDTGYTF,NA,NA,TRBJ1-2,TRBV7-2
TGTGCCAGTAGTACTTACACCCGCTCTGGAAACACCATATATTTT,CASSTYTRSGNTIYF,NA,NA,TRBJ1-3,TRBV19
TGTGCCAGCACCTACTCCGGGACAGGGCTTGAAAAACTGTTTTTT,CASTYSGTGLEKLFF,NA,TRBD1,TRBJ1-4,TRBV5-5
TGTGCCAGCAGTGAGGAAATAATGACTAGCGGCAACTCTGGGGCCAACGTCCTGACTTTC,CASSEEIMTSGNSGANVLTF,NA,TRBD2,TRBJ2-6,TRBV2
TGTGCCAGCAGTCCTCTGATTGGCGGGAGGGCCAAAGAGACCCAGTACTTC,CASSPLIGGRAKETQYF,NA,TRBD2,TRBJ2-5,TRBV28
TGCGCCAGCAGCCGAGAAGACAGGGTCCAAGAGACCCAGTACTTC,CASSREDRVQETQYF,NA,TRBD1,TRBJ2-5,TRBV4-1
TGCGCCAGCAGCAGGGTCGGAGGAGATACGCAGTATTTT,CASSRVGGDTQYF,few,NA,TRBJ2-3,TRBV4-3
TGCGCCAGCAGCTTGGGAGGGAGGAGCGGGAGCTTGTACACCGGGGAGCTGTTTTTT,CASSLGGRSGSLYTGELFF,once,TRBD2,TRBJ2-2,TRBV5-1
TGCGCCAGCAGCCAAGGAACTTGGCGGGAGGGCGAGGATGAGCAGTTCTTC,CASSQGTWREGEDEQFF,NA,TRBD2,TRBJ2-1,TRBV4-3
TGTGCCAGTAGCATTACAGGAGGGCTCAATCAGCCCCAGCATTTT,CASSITGGLNQPQHF,NA,NA,TRBJ1-5,TRBV19
TGTGCCAGCAGCTCAGAAGGACGGAAAGGGGACTATGGCTACACCTTC,CASSSEGRKGDYGYTF,NA,NA,TRBJ1-2,TRBV11-3